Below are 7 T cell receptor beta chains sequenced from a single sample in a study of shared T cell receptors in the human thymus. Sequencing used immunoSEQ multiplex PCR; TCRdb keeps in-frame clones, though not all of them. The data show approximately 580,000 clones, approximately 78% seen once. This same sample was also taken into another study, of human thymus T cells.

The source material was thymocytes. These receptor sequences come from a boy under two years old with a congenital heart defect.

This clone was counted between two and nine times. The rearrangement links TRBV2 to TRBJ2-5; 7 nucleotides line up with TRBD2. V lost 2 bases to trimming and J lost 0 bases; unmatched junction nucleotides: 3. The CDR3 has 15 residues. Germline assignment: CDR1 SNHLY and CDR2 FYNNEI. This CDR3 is CASSESGLDQETQYF. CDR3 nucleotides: TGTGCCAGCAGTGAATCAGGACTAGACCAAGAGACCCAGTACTTC.

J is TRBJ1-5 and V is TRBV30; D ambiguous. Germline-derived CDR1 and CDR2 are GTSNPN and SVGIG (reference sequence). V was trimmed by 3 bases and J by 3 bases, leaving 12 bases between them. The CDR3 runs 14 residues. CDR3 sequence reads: CAWRHGEVNQPQHF. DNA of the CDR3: TGTGCCTGGAGGCACGGAGAGGTCAATCAGCCCCAGCATTTT.

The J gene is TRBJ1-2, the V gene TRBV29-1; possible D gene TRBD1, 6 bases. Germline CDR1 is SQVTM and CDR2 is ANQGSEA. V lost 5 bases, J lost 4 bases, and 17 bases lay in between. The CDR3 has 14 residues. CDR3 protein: CSVRTVYSPYGYTF. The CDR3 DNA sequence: TGCAGCGTTCGGACAGTGTATTCCCCCTATGGCTACACCTTC.

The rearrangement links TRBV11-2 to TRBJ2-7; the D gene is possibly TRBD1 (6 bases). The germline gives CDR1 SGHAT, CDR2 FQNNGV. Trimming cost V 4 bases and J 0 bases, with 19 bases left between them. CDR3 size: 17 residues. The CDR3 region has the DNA TGTGCCAGCAGCTCCCGACGGACTGACAGGTACTCCTACGAGCAGTACTTC. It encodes CASSSRRTDRYSYEQYF.

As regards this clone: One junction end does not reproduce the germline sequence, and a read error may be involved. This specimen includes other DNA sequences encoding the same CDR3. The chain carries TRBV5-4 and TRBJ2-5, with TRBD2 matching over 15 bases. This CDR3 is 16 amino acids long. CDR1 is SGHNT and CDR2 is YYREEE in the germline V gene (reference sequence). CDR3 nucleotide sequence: TGCGCCAGCAGCCGAGGACTAGCGGGAGGGGAAGAGACCCAGTACTTC. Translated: CASSRGLAGGEETQYF. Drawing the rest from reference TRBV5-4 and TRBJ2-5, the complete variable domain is ETGVTQSPTHLIKTRGQQVTLRCSSQSGHNTVSWYQQALGQGPQFIFQYYREEENGRGNFPPRFSGLQFPNYSSELNVNALELDDSALYLCASSRGLAGGEETQYFGPGTRLLVL.

In DNA form, the CDR3 reads TGCGCCAGCAGTGGTACTAGCGGTCCCTCCTACAATGAGCAGTTCTTC. Amino acid sequence: CASSGTSGPSYNEQFF. The chain joins TRBV10-1 to TRBJ2-1, with 8 bases lining up with TRBD2. Trimming took 4 bases from V and 0 from J; bases not matched to a gene: 5. The germline CDR1 and CDR2 sequences are WNHNN and SYGVQD (reference sequence). The CDR3 has 16 residues.

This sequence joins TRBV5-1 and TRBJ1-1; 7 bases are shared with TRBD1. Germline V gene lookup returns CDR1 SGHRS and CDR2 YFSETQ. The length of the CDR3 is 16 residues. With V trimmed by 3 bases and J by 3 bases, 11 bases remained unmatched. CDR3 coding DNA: TGCGCCAGCAGCTGTCCGCAGGGGGATGAGGACACTGAAGCTTTCTTT. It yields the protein CASSCPQGDEDTEAFF.